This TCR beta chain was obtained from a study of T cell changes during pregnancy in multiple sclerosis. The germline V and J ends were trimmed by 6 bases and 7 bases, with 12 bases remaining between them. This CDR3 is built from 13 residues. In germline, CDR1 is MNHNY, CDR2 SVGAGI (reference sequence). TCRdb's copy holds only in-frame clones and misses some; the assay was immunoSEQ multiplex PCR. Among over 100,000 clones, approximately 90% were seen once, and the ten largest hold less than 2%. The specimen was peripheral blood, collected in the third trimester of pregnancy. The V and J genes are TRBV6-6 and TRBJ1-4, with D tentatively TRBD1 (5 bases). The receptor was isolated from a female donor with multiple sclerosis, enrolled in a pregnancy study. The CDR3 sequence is CASRIGVGEKLFF. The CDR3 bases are TGTGCCAGCAGAATAGGGGTTGGTGAAAAACTGTTTTTT.